The 8 T cell receptor beta chains presented below share a single source sample, sequenced in a study of shared clonotypes between healthy human individuals. This table comes from immunoSEQ multiplex PCR, and its TCRdb copy is limited to in-frame clones, with some not included. The table has 2 million to 2.5 million clones, approximately 95% seen once. Sequencing was performed on naive CD4+ T cells from PBMCs. Subset given: CD45RA+ positively selected. These receptors were taken from a man younger than 35 in good health. Some clones in this sample may be carry-over from other donors' samples.

The table lists this clone with a count of one. The rearrangement joins TRBV6-1 to TRBJ2-7; D remains unclear. V was trimmed by 1 base and J by 0 bases, leaving 10 bases between them. Germline CDR1 reads MNHNS; CDR2 reads SASEGT. The CDR3 length is 15 residues. CDR3 coding DNA: TGTGCCAGCAGTGAAGATCCGGAGAGCTCCTACGAGCAGTACTTC. It encodes CASSEDPESSYEQYF.

The count of this clone is one. The genes are TRBV28 and TRBJ2-3, with TRBD1 matching 7 bases. The CDR3 is 15 residues long. CDR1 is MDHEN and CDR2 is SYDVKM in the germline V gene. V lost 6 bases, J lost 5 bases, and 11 bases stayed unmatched. CDR3 loop: CASSQTAGGRDTQYF. Here the CDR3 DNA reads TGTGCCAGCAGCCAAACCGCAGGGGGTAGAGATACGCAGTATTTT.

The V call is TRBV5-1, the J call TRBJ2-3; the match to TRBD1 covers 7 bases. The trim removed 0 bases at V and 2 bases at J, leaving 3 bases unmatched. This CDR3 has 15 amino acids. Germline loops: CDR1 SGHRS, CDR2 YFSETQ. This CDR3 reads CASSLVGQLTDTQYF. The CDR3 DNA sequence: TGCGCCAGCAGCTTGGTGGGACAGCTCACAGATACGCAGTATTTT. The complete variable domain, with remaining parts taken from reference TRBV5-1 and TRBJ2-3, reads KAGVTQTPRYLIKTRGQQVTLSCSPISGHRSVSWYQQTPGQGLQFLFEYFSETQRNKGNFPGRFSGRQFSNSRSEMNVSTLELGDSALYLCASSLVGQLTDTQYFGPGTRLTVL.

V gene TRBV5-6 combines with J gene TRBJ2-1; 13 bases fit TRBD2. This CDR3 comprises 15 residues. With V trimmed by 1 base and J by 9 bases, 4 bases remained unmatched. Germline CDR1 reads SGHDT; CDR2 reads YYEEEE. The DNA of the CDR3 is TGTGCCAGCAGCTTGCGACTAGCGGGAGGAAGTGAGCAGTTCTTC. This sequence encodes CASSLRLAGGSEQFF.

The V gene is TRBV5-4, the J gene TRBJ1-3; weak D call: TRBD1 (5 bases). The CDR3 extends over 16 amino acids. Germline CDR1 reads SGHNT; CDR2 reads YYREEE (reference sequence). Trimming left V 3 bases short and J 4 bases short, with 17 bases between. CDR3 nucleotide sequence: TGTGCCAGCAGCTCCGGGGGGACCACTGAAGGAAACACCATATATTTT. Encoded protein: CASSSGGTTEGNTIYF.

The rearrangement links TRBV30 to TRBJ2-1, with D possibly called TRBD1 or TRBD2 (5 bases each). The CDR3 has 14 amino acids. The germline gives CDR1 GTSNPN, CDR2 SVGIG (reference sequence). Trimming left V 0 bases short and J 10 bases short, with 16 bases between. The CDR3 loop is CAWSVQGQGDEQFF. As DNA, the CDR3 is TGTGCCTGGAGTGTTCAAGGACAAGGGGACGAGCAGTTCTTC.

The chain carries TRBV7-2 and TRBJ2-1; either TRBD1 or TRBD2 may supply D (5 bases each). V lost 5 bases, J lost 2 bases, and 16 bases lay in between. Looked up from germline, CDR1 is SGHTA and CDR2 is FQGNSA. This CDR3 is built from 16 residues. In DNA, the CDR3 is TGTGCCAGCAGCCCGAAGAGGGGAAGCACCTACAATGAGCAGTTCTTC. It is translated as CASSPKRGSTYNEQFF.

The J gene is TRBJ1-2, the V gene TRBV7-2; 9 bases line up with TRBD1. With 5 bases clipped from V and 4 bases from J, the junction kept 5 bases outside the gene matches. CDR3 length: 14 amino acids. Germline V lookup: CDR1 SGHTA, CDR2 FQGNSA. The CDR3 sequence is CASSGTGGGYGYTF. For the CDR3, the DNA is TGTGCCAGCAGCGGTACAGGGGGCGGCTATGGCTACACCTTC. The full variable domain, with the rest looked up from reference TRBV7-2 and TRBJ1-2, is GAGVSQSPSNKVTEKGKDVELRCDPISGHTALYWYRQSLGQGLEFLIYFQGNSAPDKSGLPSDRFSAERTGGSVSTLTIQRTQQEDSAVYLCASSGTGGGYGYTFGSGTRLTVV.